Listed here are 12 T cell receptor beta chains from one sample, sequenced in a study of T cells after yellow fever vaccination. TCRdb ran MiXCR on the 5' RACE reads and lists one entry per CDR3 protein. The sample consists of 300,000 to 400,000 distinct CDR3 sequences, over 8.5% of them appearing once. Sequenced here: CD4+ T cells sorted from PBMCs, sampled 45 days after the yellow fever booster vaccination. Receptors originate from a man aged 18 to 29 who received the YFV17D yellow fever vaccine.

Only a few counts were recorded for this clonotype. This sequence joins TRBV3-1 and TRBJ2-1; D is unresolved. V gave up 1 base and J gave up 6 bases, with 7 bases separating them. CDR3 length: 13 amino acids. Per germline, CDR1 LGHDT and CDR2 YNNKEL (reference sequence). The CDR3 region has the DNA TGTGCCAGCAGCCAAGTTCGTGGCAATGAGCAGTTCTTC. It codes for CASSQVRGNEQFF.

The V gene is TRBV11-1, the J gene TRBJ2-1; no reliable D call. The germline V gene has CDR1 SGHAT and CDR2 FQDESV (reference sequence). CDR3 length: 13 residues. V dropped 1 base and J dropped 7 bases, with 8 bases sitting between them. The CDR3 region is CASSLVTPNEQFF. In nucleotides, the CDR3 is TGTGCCAGCAGCTTAGTGACACCTAATGAGCAGTTCTTC.

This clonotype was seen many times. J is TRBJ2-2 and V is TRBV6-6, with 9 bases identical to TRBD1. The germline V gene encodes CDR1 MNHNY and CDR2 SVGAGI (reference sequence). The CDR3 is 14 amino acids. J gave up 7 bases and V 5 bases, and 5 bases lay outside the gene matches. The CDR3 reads CASSLDRGSGELFF. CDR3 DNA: TGTGCCAGCAGTCTCGACAGGGGGAGCGGGGAGCTGTTTTTT.

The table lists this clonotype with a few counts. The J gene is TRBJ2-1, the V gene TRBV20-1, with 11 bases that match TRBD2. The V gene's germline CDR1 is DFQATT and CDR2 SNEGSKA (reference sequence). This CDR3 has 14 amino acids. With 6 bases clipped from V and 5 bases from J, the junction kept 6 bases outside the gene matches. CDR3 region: CSALAGGPHNEQFF. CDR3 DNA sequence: TGCAGTGCATTAGCGGGGGGGCCGCACAATGAGCAGTTCTTC.

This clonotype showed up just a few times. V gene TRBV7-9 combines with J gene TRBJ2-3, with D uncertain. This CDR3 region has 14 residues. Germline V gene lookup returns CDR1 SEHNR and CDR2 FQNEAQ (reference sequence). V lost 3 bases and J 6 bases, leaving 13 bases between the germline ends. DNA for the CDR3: TGTGCCAGCAGCTTGGCTTCTCAGGTGGATACGCAGTATTTT. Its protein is CASSLASQVDTQYF.

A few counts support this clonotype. CDR3 nucleotide sequence: TGCAGTGCTAGATCGGGGTCTACTGGTGAAAAACTGTTTTTT. It specifies CSARSGSTGEKLFF. This chain connects TRBV20-1 to TRBJ1-4; D remains ambiguous. CDR3 length: 14 amino acids. Trimming pared 2 bases from V and 7 bases from J, leaving 14 bases between. CDR1 is DFQATT and CDR2 is SNEGSKA in the germline V gene (reference sequence).

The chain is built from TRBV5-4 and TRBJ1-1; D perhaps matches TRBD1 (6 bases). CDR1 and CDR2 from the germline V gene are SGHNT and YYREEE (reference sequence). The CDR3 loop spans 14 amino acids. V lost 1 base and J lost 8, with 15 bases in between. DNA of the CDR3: TGTGCCAGCAGCTTGTTGTCAGGGGACGTGGAAGCTTTCTTT. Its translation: CASSLLSGDVEAFF. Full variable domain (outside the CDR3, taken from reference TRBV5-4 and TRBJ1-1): ETGVTQSPTHLIKTRGQQVTLRCSSQSGHNTVSWYQQALGQGPQFIFQYYREEENGRGNFPPRFSGLQFPNYSSELNVNALELDDSALYLCASSLLSGDVEAFFGQGTRLTVV.

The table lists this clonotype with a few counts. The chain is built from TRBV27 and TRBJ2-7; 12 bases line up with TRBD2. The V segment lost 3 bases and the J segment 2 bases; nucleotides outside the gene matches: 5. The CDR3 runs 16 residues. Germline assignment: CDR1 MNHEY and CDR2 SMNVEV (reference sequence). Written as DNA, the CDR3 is TGTGCCAGCAGTTTCACCGGGACTAGCGGGCCCTACGAGCAGTACTTC. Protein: CASSFTGTSGPYEQYF.

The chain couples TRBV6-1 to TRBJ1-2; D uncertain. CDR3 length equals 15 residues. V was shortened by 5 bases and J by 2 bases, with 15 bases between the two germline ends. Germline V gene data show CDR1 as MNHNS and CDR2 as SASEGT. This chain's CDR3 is CASSQARESNYGYTF. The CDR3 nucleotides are TGTGCCAGCAGTCAGGCTCGGGAATCAAACTATGGCTACACCTTC.

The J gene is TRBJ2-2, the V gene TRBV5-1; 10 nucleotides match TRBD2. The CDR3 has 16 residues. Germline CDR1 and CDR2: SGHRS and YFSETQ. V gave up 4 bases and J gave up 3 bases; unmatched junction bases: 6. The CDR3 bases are TGCGCCAGCAGCCAACTAGCGGGGCCAGACACCGGGGAGCTGTTTTTT. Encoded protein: CASSQLAGPDTGELFF.

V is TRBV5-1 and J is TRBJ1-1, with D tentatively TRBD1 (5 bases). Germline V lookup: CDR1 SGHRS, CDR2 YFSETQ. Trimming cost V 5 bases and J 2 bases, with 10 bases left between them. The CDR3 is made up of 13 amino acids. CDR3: CASRGDYNTEAFF. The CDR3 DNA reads TGCGCCAGCAGAGGGGATTATAACACTGAAGCTTTCTTT.

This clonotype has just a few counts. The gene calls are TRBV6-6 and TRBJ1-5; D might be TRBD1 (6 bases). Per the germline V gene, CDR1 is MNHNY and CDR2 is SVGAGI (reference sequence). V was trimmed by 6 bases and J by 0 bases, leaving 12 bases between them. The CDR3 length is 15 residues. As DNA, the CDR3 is TGTGCCAGCAGCCAGGGACACCTTAGCAATCAGCCCCAGCATTTT. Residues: CASSQGHLSNQPQHF.